One and the same sample provided the 15 T cell receptor beta chains below, sequenced in a study of patients and donors after allogeneic stem cell transplantation. Each CDR3 protein is one row after TCRdb ran MiXCR on the RT-PCR reads. The repertoire holds about 410,000 distinct CDR3 sequences, with around 16% as singletons. Source material: blood, either unsorted or a sorted T cell fraction (not recorded which). These receptors came from a human donor who was either an allogeneic HSCT recipient or a stem cell or donor lymphocyte infusion donor (not recorded which). It is not recorded whose cells these are; they may come from a transplant donor.

The CDR3 bases are TGTGCCTGGAGCGGGGGGCTGTACACCGGGGAGCTGTTTTTT. Encoded protein: CAWSGGLYTGELFF. The rearrangement links TRBV30 to TRBJ2-2, with D tentatively TRBD2 (7 bases). This CDR3 is 14 amino acids long. V shed 3 bases and J shed 3 bases, with 11 bases lying between them. Per the germline V gene, CDR1 is GTSNPN and CDR2 is SVGIG (reference sequence). Full variable domain (outside the CDR3, taken from reference TRBV30 and TRBJ2-2): SQTIHQWPATLVQPVGSPLSLECTVEGTSNPNLYWYRQAAGRGLQLLFYSVGIGQISSEVPQNLSASRPQDRQFILSSKKLLLSDSGFYLCAWSGGLYTGELFFGEGSRLTVL.

The chain carries TRBV7-9 and TRBJ2-3; a possible D gene is TRBD2 (5 bases). This CDR3 region has 14 residues. With 5 bases removed from V and 4 bases from J, the gap between germline ends came to 13 bases. Germline values: CDR1 SEHNR, CDR2 FQNEAQ (reference sequence). The CDR3 is CASSRGSVADTQYF. The CDR3 bases are TGTGCCAGCAGCCGAGGGTCAGTAGCAGATACGCAGTATTTT.

The chain uses TRBV9 and TRBJ2-1, with D hard to call. The CDR3 consists of 13 residues. The V gene lost 3 bases and the J gene lost 9 bases, with 13 bases spanning the gap. The V gene's germline CDR1 is SGDLS and CDR2 YYNGEE. CDR3 region: CASSAPVGREQFF. The CDR3 coding sequence is TGTGCCAGCAGCGCCCCCGTAGGGCGTGAGCAGTTCTTC.

This clonotype has only a few counts. The chain uses TRBV20-1 and TRBJ2-7; tentative D call: TRBD2 (6 bases). Germline V gene data show CDR1 as DFQATT and CDR2 as SNEGSKA (reference sequence). V dropped 5 bases and J dropped 6 bases, with 14 bases sitting between them. The CDR3 runs 12 residues. In nucleotides, the CDR3 is TGCAGTGCTGGCCGGGACTCCACCGAGCAGTACTTC. Protein: CSAGRDSTEQYF.

This clonotype has at least ten counts. This chain uses TRBV9 with TRBJ2-7; 9 bases are shared with TRBD2. The CDR3 runs to 14 residues. Per the germline V gene, CDR1 is SGDLS and CDR2 is YYNGEE. The J segment lost 4 bases and the V segment lost 2 bases, leaving 4 bases of the junction unmatched. The CDR3 region is CASSVTSGSYEQYF. Written as DNA, the CDR3 is TGTGCCAGCAGCGTGACTAGCGGTTCGTACGAGCAGTACTTC.

This clonotype showed up many times. The chain combines TRBV24-1 with TRBJ2-1; 8 nucleotides line up with TRBD2. The germline CDR1 and CDR2 sequences are KGHDR and SFDVKD. The CDR3 has 18 amino acids. J was trimmed by 0 bases and V by 0 bases; bases with no gene match: 6. This chain's CDR3 is CATSDLGREVGSYNEQFF. For the CDR3, the DNA is TGTGCCACCAGTGATTTGGGGCGGGAGGTCGGCTCCTACAATGAGCAGTTCTTC.

The chain carries TRBV7-9 and TRBJ2-2; 10 nucleotides match TRBD1. After removal of 3 bases from V and 7 bases from J, the junction contained 5 bases not matched to a gene. Germline V gives CDR1 SEHNR, CDR2 FQNEAQ (reference sequence). There are 15 residues in the CDR3. CDR3 sequence reads: CASSFRDRGGGELFF. The CDR3 nucleotides read TGTGCCAGCAGCTTCCGGGACAGGGGAGGCGGGGAGCTGTTTTTT.

Many counts were recorded for this clonotype. The chain couples TRBV12-3 or TRBV12-4 to TRBJ2-7, with no clear D. This CDR3 is 13 amino acids long. V dropped 5 bases and J dropped 4 bases, with 12 bases sitting between them. CDR3 nucleotide sequence: TGTGCCAGCAGTCCTCAGTCCGGTTACGAGCAGTACTTC. Translation: CASSPQSGYEQYF.

The chain carries TRBV4-2 and TRBJ2-7; possible D gene TRBD1, 6 bases. V was pared by 0 bases and J by 3 bases, with 15 bases between. CDR1 and CDR2 from the germline V gene are LGHNA and YNFKEQ. CDR3 length: 16 amino acids. CDR3 bases: TGTGCCAGCAGCCAAGAAGATGGGGGACATTTCTACGAGCAGTACTTC. Protein product: CASSQEDGGHFYEQYF.

The table lists this clonotype with a few counts. This chain links TRBV20-1 with TRBJ2-3; 7 nucleotides align to TRBD1. The germline gives CDR1 DFQATT, CDR2 SNEGSKA (reference sequence). The CDR3 runs to 17 residues. Trimming took 3 bases from V and 1 from J; bases not matched to a gene: 13. The CDR3 bases are TGCAGTGCTAGTACAGACAGGGCCACCTCTGGCACAGATACGCAGTATTTT. It codes for CSASTDRATSGTDTQYF.

This clonotype was counted between two and nine times. The gene calls are TRBV10-3 and TRBJ2-7; D tentatively fits TRBD1 or TRBD2 (5 bases each). Deletions cut 0 bases from V and 3 bases from J, with 21 bases between. This CDR3 region has 18 residues. Germline lookup yields CDR1 ENHRY and CDR2 SYGVKD. The CDR3 sequence is CAISESILPVRGYYEQYF. CDR3 nucleotide sequence: TGTGCCATCAGTGAGTCTATCCTCCCGGTGAGGGGATACTACGAGCAGTACTTC.

This clonotype occurred once. This chain joins TRBV12-3 or TRBV12-4 and TRBJ2-3; D may be TRBD2 (5 bases). Trimming pared 6 bases from V and 0 bases from J, leaving 10 bases between. The CDR3 is 14 residues long. The CDR3 sequence: CASSQAASTDTQYF. In nucleotides, the CDR3 is TGTGCCAGCAGCCAAGCGGCTAGCACAGATACGCAGTATTTT.

The chain employs TRBV24-1 and TRBJ1-1; a possible D gene is TRBD1 (5 bases). Germline V gene lookup returns CDR1 KGHDR and CDR2 SFDVKD. The CDR3 length is 13 residues. Trimming removed 4 bases at V and 10 bases at J, with 15 bases between. In DNA form, the CDR3 reads TGTGCCACCAGTGACCCGGGCTCAGGGCGAGCTTTCTTT. This sequence encodes CATSDPGSGRAFF.

In its sample, this clonotype was seen many times. J is TRBJ2-5 and V is TRBV7-9; no firm D call. The CDR3 consists of 13 residues. Between the trimmed V and J ends, which lost 6 bases and 2 bases, there was a span of 10 bases. Germline V gene sequence: CDR1 SEHNR, CDR2 FQNEAQ (reference sequence). The CDR3 reads CASSTVAQETQYF. CDR3 bases: TGTGCCAGCAGTACGGTCGCACAAGAGACCCAGTACTTC.

The chain carries TRBV27 and TRBJ2-5, with D hard to call. The CDR3 loop spans 16 amino acids. CDR1 MNHEY and CDR2 SMNVEV come from the germline V gene (reference sequence). Trimming stripped 10 bases from V and 1 base from J, with 22 bases between. The CDR3 protein is CAIPRGSSPFQETQYF. The CDR3 DNA reads TGTGCCATCCCTAGAGGTAGCTCCCCTTTCCAAGAGACCCAGTACTTC.